The sequence of this TCR beta chain was determined in a study of T cells expressing NK-cell markers. TCRdb re-analyzed the 5' RACE reads; it lists each CDR3 protein once, without DNA. The sample has about 170,000 distinct CDR3 sequences. This CDR3 has 13 residues. Germline CDR1 is SEHNR and CDR2 is FQNEAQ (reference sequence). Sequencing input: blood T cells: a sorted CD56 or NKG2C T cell subset, CD4+ or CD8+ T cells, or bulk PBMC T cells (not recorded which). This clonotype was obtained from a man aged 18-69 years in good health. This chain links TRBV7-9 with TRBJ1-2; there is no DNA to check the TCRdb D call of TRBD1. The CDR3 sequence is CASSPTDGARYTF. The full variable domain, in which reference TRBV7-9 and TRBJ1-2 provide the parts outside the CDR3, is DTGVSQNPRHKITKRGQNVTFRCDPISEHNRLYWYRQTLGQGPEFLTYFQNEAQLEKSRLLSDRFSAERPKGSFSTLEIQRTEQGDSAMYLCASSPTDGARYTFGSGTRLTVV.